The 22 T cell receptor beta chains given below trace back to one sample, sequenced in a study of T cell responses to AZD1222 COVID-19 vaccine. Profiled with immunoSEQ multiplex PCR; TCRdb holds only in-frame clones, not every one. The sample lists 85,000 to 130,000 clones, 75% to 90% occurring once. Sample: peripheral blood, taken on day 0 of AZD1222 vaccination. All receptors derive from an adult in good health.

This clone ranks as medium-sized. The rearrangement joins TRBV15 to TRBJ2-3; 9 positions match TRBD1. This CDR3 region has 16 residues. V was clipped by 3 bases and J by 0 bases; unmatched bases: 4. Looked up from germline, CDR1 is LNHNV and CDR2 is YYDKDF (reference sequence). The CDR3 region is CATSSGTGGSTDTQYF. The CDR3 coding sequence is TGTGCCACCAGCAGCGGTACAGGGGGCAGCACAGATACGCAGTATTTT. The whole variable domain, filled in from reference TRBV15 and TRBJ2-3, reads DAMVIQNPRYQVTQFGKPVTLSCSQTLNHNVMYWYQQKSSQAPKLLFHYYDKDFNNEADTPDNFQSRRPNTSFCFLDIRSPGLGDTAMYLCATSSGTGGSTDTQYFGPGTRLTVL.

The CDR3 here is CASSLGTSGVYNEQFF. The DNA for the CDR3 is TGTGCCAGCAGCTTAGGAACTAGCGGAGTCTACAATGAGCAGTTCTTC. The genes are TRBV11-3 and TRBJ2-1, with 8 positions matching TRBD2. The CDR3 contains 16 residues. V trimming: 1 base; J trimming: 3 bases; junction bases outside the gene matches: 5. CDR1 is SGHNT and CDR2 is YENEEA in the germline V gene.

This clone has only one observation. The CDR3 reads CASSPLPGNNQPQHF. In nucleotides, the CDR3 is TGTGCCAGCAGTCCCTTGCCCGGGAATAATCAGCCCCAGCATTTT. The chain uses TRBV6-5 and TRBJ1-5; the D is unclear. Germline V gene lookup returns CDR1 MNHEY and CDR2 SVGAGI. The CDR3 extends over 15 amino acids. V dropped 5 bases and J dropped 4 bases, with 15 bases sitting between them.

The rearrangement uses TRBV19 and TRBJ1-1, with D hard to call. The V and J ends lost 3 bases and 7 bases respectively, with 15 bases between them. In germline, CDR1 is LNHDA, CDR2 SQIVND (reference sequence). CDR3 length equals 14 residues. The DNA for the CDR3 is TGTGCCAGTAGTATGGCGGGGAATTACGGTGAAGCTTTCTTT. Protein product: CASSMAGNYGEAFF.

The chain carries TRBV9 and TRBJ1-2; 10 nucleotides align to TRBD1. The CDR3 is 14 amino acids. Germline CDR1 reads SGDLS; CDR2 reads YYNGEE. J gave up 7 bases and V 4 bases, and 7 bases lay outside the gene matches. CDR3 sequence: CASSSDRGDGGYTF. The CDR3 coding sequence is TGTGCCAGCAGCTCGGACAGGGGGGATGGTGGCTACACCTTC.

The V and J genes are TRBV5-1 and TRBJ1-6; D remains ambiguous. CDR1 is SGHRS, CDR2 YFSETQ, per germline. Trimming shortened V by 0 bases and J by 9 bases, and 7 bases separated the two germline ends. There are 13 residues in the CDR3. CDR3 sequence: CASSLAGLSPLHF. The CDR3 DNA sequence: TGCGCCAGCAGCTTGGCCGGGCTTTCACCCCTCCACTTT.

The V gene is TRBV18, the J gene TRBJ1-5; TRBD1 matches at 9 bases. V gave up 5 bases and J gave up 3 bases; unmatched junction bases: 5. The CDR3 spans 15 residues. CDR1 and CDR2 from the germline V gene are KGHSH and LQKENI. The CDR3 nucleotides are TGTGCCAGCTCAACTACAGGGGGCTCCAATCAGCCCCAGCATTTT. As protein: CASSTTGGSNQPQHF.

The chain has TRBV3-1 (or the pseudogene TRBV3-2) and TRBJ1-1, with D maybe TRBD1 (5 bases). V was cut by 7 bases and J by 6 bases, with 12 bases left in between. Germline V lookup: CDR1 LGHDT, CDR2 YNNKEL (reference sequence). This CDR3 is 12 amino acids long. The CDR3 DNA reads TGTGCCAGCACCTCGGGAGGGGCTGAAGCTTTCTTT. This codes for CASTSGGAEAFF.

The J gene is TRBJ2-7, the V gene TRBV5-1, with 11 bases identical to TRBD1. J lost 4 bases, V lost 4 bases, and 7 bases had no gene match. Germline CDR1 SGHRS, CDR2 YFSETQ. This CDR3 comprises 15 residues. Here the CDR3 DNA reads TGCGCCAGCAGCCCGACCGGGACAGGGGGGTACGAGCAGTACTTC. This translates into CASSPTGTGGYEQYF.

J is TRBJ1-1 and V is TRBV2; D uncertain. Germline values: CDR1 SNHLY, CDR2 FYNNEI. CDR3 length: 12 amino acids. With 6 bases removed from V and 0 bases from J, the gap between germline ends came to 5 bases. The CDR3 DNA sequence: TGTGCCAGCAGAAAGTTGAACACTGAAGCTTTCTTT. Its translation is CASRKLNTEAFF.

The rearrangement joins TRBV29-1 to TRBJ1-1; 7 positions agree with TRBD1. The germline V gene has CDR1 SQVTM and CDR2 ANQGSEA. The length of the CDR3 is 12 residues. J was trimmed by 5 bases and V by 4 bases; bases with no gene match: 4. The CDR3 DNA reads TGCAGCGTTGGACAGGGCGGAACTGAAGCTTTCTTT. It yields the protein CSVGQGGTEAFF.

V gene TRBV5-1 combines with J gene TRBJ1-2, with D unresolved. Germline CDR1 SGHRS, CDR2 YFSETQ. The CDR3 has 12 residues. The V end was cut by 0 bases, the J end by 7 bases, with 7 bases between. CDR3 coding DNA: TGCGCCAGCAGCTTGGACAGACCTGGCTACACCTTC. Amino acids: CASSLDRPGYTF. The full variable domain, rest sourced from reference TRBV5-1 and TRBJ1-2, is KAGVTQTPRYLIKTRGQQVTLSCSPISGHRSVSWYQQTPGQGLQFLFEYFSETQRNKGNFPGRFSGRQFSNSRSEMNVSTLELGDSALYLCASSLDRPGYTFGSGTRLTVV.

The rearrangement joins TRBV4-1 to TRBJ2-7; perhaps TRBD1 as D (6 bases). Germline V gives CDR1 MGHRA, CDR2 YSYEKL. There are 18 residues in the CDR3. The V gene lost 2 bases and the J gene lost 0 bases, with 20 bases spanning the gap. CDR3 protein: CASSQNPRSGENSYEQYF. CDR3 bases: TGCGCCAGCAGCCAAAACCCCCGGTCAGGGGAGAACTCCTACGAGCAGTACTTC.

V is TRBV18 and J is TRBJ1-2; D is unresolved. Germline CDR1 is KGHSH and CDR2 is LQKENI. Trimming took 4 bases from V and 7 from J, leaving 13 bases between them. The CDR3 is 13 amino acids. Here the CDR3 reads CASSQSKGGGYTF. The CDR3 DNA reads as TGTGCCAGCTCACAAAGCAAGGGCGGTGGCTACACCTTC.

This clone was seen once. The J gene is TRBJ1-2, the V gene TRBV18; D is possibly TRBD1 (5 bases). Germline V lookup: CDR1 KGHSH, CDR2 LQKENI. V was clipped by 2 bases and J by 0 bases, with 10 bases between them. The CDR3 covers 15 residues. CDR3 amino acids: CASSPDSNSNYGYTF. The CDR3 DNA sequence: TGTGCCAGCTCACCAGACAGCAACTCTAACTATGGCTACACCTTC.

The chain combines TRBV30 with TRBJ1-2; maybe TRBD1 (6 bases). The CDR3 contains 14 residues. Looked up from germline, CDR1 is GTSNPN and CDR2 is SVGIG (reference sequence). Trimming stripped 3 bases from V and 8 bases from J, with 19 bases between. CDR3 loop: CAWSTFRGRRGYTF. For the CDR3, the DNA is TGTGCCTGGAGCACTTTCCGGGGGCGCCGGGGCTACACCTTC.

This clone was detected a few times. The chain is built from TRBV15 and TRBJ1-5; D is possibly TRBD1 (6 bases). Germline assignment: CDR1 LNHNV and CDR2 YYDKDF (reference sequence). V lost 10 bases, J lost 4 bases, and 17 bases lay in between. CDR3 length equals 14 residues. CDR3 protein: CAIGIGQPNQPQHF. In DNA form, the CDR3 reads TGTGCCATCGGGATCGGACAGCCTAATCAGCCCCAGCATTTT.

This clone was found once. V and J are TRBV4-1 and TRBJ1-3, with D possibly matching TRBD1 (6 bases). There are 17 residues in the CDR3. Trimming removed 1 base from V and 3 bases from J, with 16 bases in between. Germline CDR1 is MGHRA and CDR2 is YSYEKL. The CDR3 DNA is TGCGCCAGCAGCCAAGCCCCGAGGGGGGGTGGTGGAAACACCATATATTTT. Protein: CASSQAPRGGGGNTIYF.

The chain joins TRBV19 to TRBJ1-2, with D possibly being TRBD1 (5 bases). Germline CDR1 and CDR2: LNHDA and SQIVND (reference sequence). Trimming left V 4 bases short and J 1 base short, with 13 bases between. The CDR3 length is 15 residues. The CDR3 nucleotides read TGTGCCAGTAGTAAGGGACTGCGGGGTAACTATGGCTACACCTTC. This codes for CASSKGLRGNYGYTF.

CDR3 sequence (DNA): TGCGCCAGCAGCTACCGACCGGGACAGCATAATGAAAAACTGTTTTTT. Protein sequence: CASSYRPGQHNEKLFF. The chain is built from TRBV5-1 and TRBJ1-4, with 7 positions matching TRBD1. Trimming took 3 bases from V and 4 from J; bases not matched to a gene: 9. Germline values: CDR1 SGHRS, CDR2 YFSETQ. There are 16 residues in the CDR3.

The chain couples TRBV6-5 to TRBJ1-2, with a weak D call TRBD1 (6 bases). The CDR3 contains 14 residues. V was pared by 0 bases and J by 3 bases, with 8 bases between. The germline V gene encodes CDR1 MNHEY and CDR2 SVGAGI. The chain's CDR3 is CASSYSTGYYGYTF. The CDR3 DNA sequence: TGTGCCAGCAGTTACTCTACAGGGTACTATGGCTACACCTTC.

The chain links TRBV5-1 to TRBJ1-1; D remains ambiguous. CDR1 is SGHRS, CDR2 YFSETQ, per germline. The V and J ends lost 1 base and 2 bases respectively, with 12 bases between them. This CDR3 comprises 15 residues. In DNA, the CDR3 is TGCGCCAGCAGCTTGAAAGGGAGTATTAACACTGAAGCTTTCTTT. It translates to CASSLKGSINTEAFF.